This T cell receptor beta chain originates from a study of blood T cell repertoires in COVID-19. At the level of the study: Acute and convalescent COVID-19 specimens originated in the United States, Italy and Spain. Sources were T cells, B-cell-depleted T cells, or PBMCs; the material itself was cDNA or gDNA.

Germline CDR1 is SNHLY and CDR2 is FYNNEI. Trimming stripped 5 bases from V and 5 bases from J, with 13 bases between. The CDR3 sequence is 13 residues long. There are a few counts of this clone. A COVID-19 case was met by exposed participants within 2 weeks before study entry. TCRdb's table, derived via immunoSEQ multiplex PCR, lists solely in-frame clones and lacks some. Of fewer than 350,000 clones listed, around nine tenths are singletons. This rearrangement joins TRBV2 to TRBJ2-7; a weak D match, TRBD1 (6 bases). This TCR came from a woman aged 30 to 39 who had been exposed to COVID-19. The source material was PBMCs or T cells enriched from blood (not recorded which). Here the CDR3 DNA reads TGTGCCAGCAGTACTACAGGGATCAACGAGCAGTACTTC. Translating it yields CASSTTGINEQYF.